These 22 T cell receptor beta chains share one sample of origin, sequenced in a study of regulatory T cells in long-lasting Graves disease. The sample's time point: newly diagnosed GD, antithyroid drugs for less than 3 months. PBMC-derived RNA was used for the TCR library. Construction of TCR beta libraries relied on iRepertoire HTBI primers and on Arm-PCR targeting CDR3 regions. TCRdb reanalysed the multiplex PCR reads using MiXCR and keeps one entry per CDR3 protein. The sample lists about 420,000 distinct CDR3 sequences, about 17% occurring once. The same specimen was also included in a second study, on T cells in Graves' hyperthyroidism and ophthalmopathy.

Source: peripheral blood mononuclear cells (PBMCs), taken at new diagnosis, from a patient treated with antithyroid drugs. The receptor source for this set is a woman aged 18-29 years with Graves disease.

V is TRBV6-2 or TRBV6-3 and J is TRBJ2-7, with 7 bases lining up with TRBD2. The CDR3 is 12 amino acids. CDR1 is MNHEY and CDR2 is SVGEGT in the germline V gene. The junction had 6 bases not matched to a gene; V was cut back by 8 bases and J by 5 bases. CDR3 residues: CASAGDSHEQYF. CDR3 coding DNA: TGTGCCAGCGCGGGAGATTCCCACGAGCAGTACTTC.

The sample holds many counts of this clonotype. The chain carries TRBV6-1 and TRBJ2-7, with 7 bases that match TRBD2. CDR3 length: 14 amino acids. CDR1 MNHNS and CDR2 SASEGT come from the germline V gene. V shed 7 bases, J shed 1 base, and the junction held 7 bases outside the gene matches. CDR3 in amino acids: CASTLGRVSYEQYF. CDR3 DNA sequence: TGTGCCAGCACCCTAGGGAGGGTATCCTACGAGCAGTACTTC.

The chain recombines TRBV27 with TRBJ2-4; 9 nucleotides line up with TRBD1. The J call may be faulty, since TRBJ2-1 better matches the DNA end. The germline gives CDR1 MNHEY, CDR2 SMNVEV (reference sequence). CDR3 length: 14 amino acids. The CDR3 is CASSLGTGSNEQFF. The CDR3 coding sequence is TGTGCCAGCAGTTTAGGGACAGGGAGTAATGAGCAGTTCTTC.

The rearrangement links TRBV5-1 to TRBJ1-6; D gene unclear. Germline CDR1 reads SGHRS; CDR2 reads YFSETQ. This CDR3 is 15 amino acids long. V dropped 0 bases and J dropped 6 bases, with 10 bases sitting between them. The DNA for the CDR3 is TGCGCCAGCAGCTTGGCGGGGTCTGGTAATTCACCCCTCCACTTT. Protein: CASSLAGSGNSPLHF.

This clonotype was recorded many times. The chain combines TRBV5-5 with TRBJ1-1; tentatively, D is TRBD1 (5 bases). Looked up from germline, CDR1 is SGHKS and CDR2 is YYEKEE (reference sequence). The CDR3 contains 14 residues. Trimming took 6 bases from V and 1 from J, leaving 13 bases between them. DNA of the CDR3: TGTGCCAGCACCCTTGGGGCTCGGAACACTGAAGCTTTCTTT. Amino acids: CASTLGARNTEAFF.

This clonotype appeared many times. The gene calls are TRBV20-1 and TRBJ1-2; no clear D gene. CDR3 length: 14 residues. CDR1 is DFQATT, CDR2 SNEGSKA, per germline (reference sequence). The V gene lost 0 bases and the J gene lost 3 bases, with 11 bases spanning the gap. The CDR3 loop reads CSARDILGYYGYTF. In DNA, the CDR3 is TGCAGTGCTAGAGATATCTTGGGGTACTATGGCTACACCTTC.

This clonotype came up a few times. The rearrangement joins TRBV6-1 to TRBJ1-4; TRBD1 matches at 7 bases. The V segment lost 4 bases and the J segment 7 bases; nucleotides outside the gene matches: 9. Germline V lookup: CDR1 MNHNS, CDR2 SASEGT. The CDR3 contains 15 residues. As DNA, the CDR3 is TGTGCCAGCAGTGCCTCGGGACAGCGGAGTGAAAAACTGTTTTTT. Amino acids: CASSASGQRSEKLFF.

In DNA form, the CDR3 reads TGTGCCAGCAGCGCGGGACAGACGAACACAGATACGCAGTATTTT. It specifies CASSAGQTNTDTQYF. The V call is TRBV7-9, the J call TRBJ2-3, with D possibly being TRBD1 (7 bases). The ends were cut back, 5 bases at V and 2 bases at J, with 14 bases in the middle. The CDR3 is 15 residues long. Germline V gives CDR1 SEHNR, CDR2 FQNEAQ (reference sequence).

Worth noting for this clonotype: A read error may explain this, as a much larger clone is one base away. The chain couples TRBV5-4 to TRBJ2-7; the match to TRBD2 covers 15 bases. The junction had 6 bases not matched to a gene; V was cut back by 4 bases and J by 7 bases. The CDR3 covers 15 residues. Per germline, CDR1 SGHNT and CDR2 YYREEE (reference sequence). CDR3 sequence (DNA): TGTGCCAGCAGCGGACTAGCGGGAGGGAGCAATGAGCAGTACTTC. It codes for CASSGLAGGSNEQYF.

CDR3 region: CAHQTLTYNEQFF. In nucleotides, the CDR3 is TGTGCCCACCAGACACTAACCTACAATGAGCAGTTCTTC. The V gene is TRBV7-9, the J gene TRBJ2-1; unclear D gene. Germline values: CDR1 SEHNR, CDR2 FQNEAQ (reference sequence). V gave up 11 bases and J gave up 2 bases, with 13 bases separating them. The CDR3 extends over 13 amino acids.

V usage is TRBV18 and J usage is TRBJ2-7, with D unclear. This CDR3 comprises 13 residues. The V end was cut by 2 bases, the J end by 4 bases, with 9 bases between. The germline gives CDR1 KGHSH, CDR2 LQKENI. In DNA form, the CDR3 reads TGTGCCAGCTCACCAACAAAGGGATACGAGCAGTACTTC. Amino acids: CASSPTKGYEQYF.

This clonotype was picked up many times. This chain uses TRBV28 with TRBJ2-7; D is uncertain. Germline CDR1 and CDR2: MDHEN and SYDVKM. V shed 3 bases and J shed 3 bases, with 6 bases lying between them. The CDR3 contains 12 residues. The CDR3 spells CASSLAYYEQYF. Here the CDR3 DNA reads TGTGCCAGCAGTTTGGCCTACTACGAGCAGTACTTC.

In this sample, this clonotype turned up many times. The chain recombines TRBV3-1 with TRBJ2-5; TRBD2 agrees at 14 bases. There are 15 residues in the CDR3. Looked up from germline, CDR1 is LGHDT and CDR2 is YNNKEL (reference sequence). J gave up 4 bases and V 11 bases, and 9 bases lay outside the gene matches. The DNA of the CDR3 is TGTGCCTGCGGGACTAGCGGGAGAGGGACAGAGACCCAGTACTTC. Protein: CACGTSGRGTETQYF.

In its sample, this clonotype was seen a few times. V usage is TRBV9 and J usage is TRBJ2-1; D is unresolved. The germline gives CDR1 SGDLS, CDR2 YYNGEE. The V and J ends lost 3 bases and 5 bases respectively, with 6 bases between them. This CDR3 is 12 amino acids long. CDR3 nucleotides: TGTGCCAGCAGCGCGCCGGACAATGAGCAGTTCTTC. Residues: CASSAPDNEQFF.

This clonotype was detected ten times or more. The gene calls are TRBV7-6 and TRBJ2-1; D uncertain. V was cut by 0 bases and J by 0 bases, with 6 bases left in between. This CDR3 has 15 residues. Germline V gene data show CDR1 as SGHVS and CDR2 as FNYEAQ. This CDR3 reads CASSLALSSYNEQFF. CDR3 in DNA: TGTGCCAGCAGCTTAGCGTTGAGCTCCTACAATGAGCAGTTCTTC.

The chain has TRBV19 and TRBJ2-5, with 8 bases fitting TRBD2. The V segment lost 5 bases and the J segment 5 bases; nucleotides outside the gene matches: 10. The CDR3 contains 15 residues. The V gene's germline CDR1 is LNHDA and CDR2 SQIVND (reference sequence). The CDR3: CASSLTAGEGETQYF. In DNA, the CDR3 is TGTGCCAGTAGTCTTACAGCGGGAGAAGGGGAGACCCAGTACTTC.

The chain has TRBV6-5 and TRBJ2-1; D not resolved. CDR1 MNHEY and CDR2 SVGAGI come from the germline V gene. V gave up 0 bases and J gave up 0 bases, with 12 bases separating them. The CDR3 is 17 amino acids. For the CDR3, the DNA is TGTGCCAGCAGTTACTCCTTTTTTTCCGGCTCCTACAATGAGCAGTTCTTC. Its protein product is CASSYSFFSGSYNEQFF.

This clonotype was observed many times. CDR3 amino acids: CASSFEGDEQYF. The DNA for the CDR3 is TGTGCCAGCAGCTTTGAAGGGGACGAGCAGTACTTC. The chain recombines TRBV7-2 with TRBJ2-7, with a possible D match to TRBD1 (5 bases). From germline, CDR1 is SGHTA and CDR2 FQGNSA. The CDR3 covers 12 residues. V was pared by 3 bases and J by 5 bases, with 8 bases between.

This clonotype was found a few times. The chain joins TRBV7-9 to TRBJ2-1, with 9 bases that match TRBD2. The CDR3 spans 19 residues. Germline-derived CDR1 and CDR2 are SEHNR and FQNEAQ (reference sequence). Trimming took 5 bases from V and 6 from J; bases not matched to a gene: 20. CDR3 amino acids: CASSPGKSLAGTVGNEQFF. DNA for the CDR3: TGTGCCAGCAGCCCTGGGAAGAGTCTAGCGGGAACGGTGGGCAATGAGCAGTTCTTC. The variable domain in full, completed from reference TRBV7-9 and TRBJ2-1, reads DTGVSQNPRHKITKRGQNVTFRCDPISEHNRLYWYRQTLGQGPEFLTYFQNEAQLEKSRLLSDRFSAERPKGSFSTLEIQRTEQGDSAMYLCASSPGKSLAGTVGNEQFFGPGTRLTVL.

This clonotype was detected a few times. This rearrangement joins TRBV18 to TRBJ2-5; no clear D. This CDR3 is 13 amino acids long. Trimming shortened V by 4 bases and J by 1 base, and 7 bases separated the two germline ends. Germline values: CDR1 KGHSH, CDR2 LQKENI. The CDR3 reads CASSQWGQETQYF. The CDR3 nucleotides are TGTGCCAGCTCACAATGGGGCCAAGAGACCCAGTACTTC. Full variable domain (outside the CDR3, taken from reference TRBV18 and TRBJ2-5): NAGVMQNPRHLVRRRGQEARLRCSPMKGHSHVYWYRQLPEEGLKFMVYLQKENIIDESGMPKERFSAEFPKEGPSILRIQQVVRGDSAAYFCASSQWGQETQYFGPGTRLLVL.

In its sample, this clonotype was seen a few times. The V and J genes are TRBV10-3 and TRBJ2-5, with D maybe TRBD1 (5 bases). Germline CDR1 is ENHRY and CDR2 is SYGVKD. The germline V and J ends were trimmed by 8 bases and 5 bases, with 12 bases remaining between them. This CDR3 has 12 residues. The CDR3 spells CAIAQGVETQYF. The DNA for the CDR3 is TGTGCCATCGCGCAGGGTGTGGAGACCCAGTACTTC.

V usage is TRBV2 and J usage is TRBJ2-4; D is undetermined. The V gene lost 7 bases and the J gene lost 1 base, with 8 bases spanning the gap. CDR1 is SNHLY, CDR2 FYNNEI, per germline. This CDR3 comprises 13 residues. CDR3 coding DNA: TGTGCCAGCAACCTGGGGGCCAAAAACATTCAGTACTTC. Translated: CASNLGAKNIQYF.